Listed here are 24 T cell receptor beta chains from one sample, sequenced in a study of shared clonotypes between healthy human individuals. Repertoires were generated with immunoSEQ multiplex PCR, while TCRdb's copy carries only in-frame clones and drops some. Here the sample spans 1,500,000 or so clones, 98% being singletons. The specimen sequenced was naive CD4+ T cells sorted from blood. Subset in this sample: CD45RA+ positively selected. The receptor source for this set is a man under 40 in good health.

The rearrangement links TRBV4-3 to TRBJ2-7; D may be TRBD1 (5 bases). The CDR3 has 13 residues. V was shortened by 3 bases and J by 6 bases, with 12 bases between the two germline ends. The V gene's germline CDR1 is LGHNA and CDR2 YSLEER. The CDR3 loop reads CASSQVQGAEQYF. In nucleotides, the CDR3 is TGCGCCAGCAGCCAGGTCCAGGGTGCCGAGCAGTACTTC.

This clone was found once. The V gene is TRBV7-3, the J gene TRBJ2-2; the D call may be TRBD1 or TRBD2 (5 bases each). This CDR3 region has 13 residues. Trimming removed 5 bases at V and 6 bases at J, with 10 bases between. Germline lookup yields CDR1 SGHTA and CDR2 FQGTGA. CDR3 region: CASSAGTPGELFF. CDR3 nucleotide sequence: TGTGCCAGCAGCGCCGGGACGCCCGGGGAGCTGTTTTTT.

V and J are TRBV5-6 and TRBJ2-3, with a tentative D call TRBD2 (6 bases). Germline loops: CDR1 SGHDT, CDR2 YYEEEE. Between the trimmed V and J ends, which lost 4 bases and 3 bases, there was a span of 15 bases. The CDR3 totals 15 residues. The CDR3 spells CASSPGLGQTDTQYF. The CDR3 DNA is TGTGCCAGCAGCCCGGGACTCGGGCAAACAGATACGCAGTATTTT.

The chain couples TRBV5-1 to TRBJ1-5, with D uncertain. The germline gives CDR1 SGHRS, CDR2 YFSETQ. There are 12 residues in the CDR3. The germline V and J ends were trimmed by 2 bases and 9 bases, with 9 bases remaining between them. The CDR3 DNA reads as TGCGCCAGCAGCTTCGGAATTGGGCCCCAGCATTTT. This sequence encodes CASSFGIGPQHF.

This chain uses TRBV29-1 with TRBJ2-3; D might be TRBD2 (5 bases). Trimming shortened V by 4 bases and J by 0 bases, and 14 bases separated the two germline ends. Germline loops: CDR1 SQVTM, CDR2 ANQGSEA. This CDR3 comprises 15 residues. This CDR3 is CSVAPPAGSTDTQYF. The DNA of the CDR3 is TGCAGCGTTGCCCCGCCGGCGGGTAGCACAGATACGCAGTATTTT.

In this sample, this clone turned up once. The chain carries TRBV5-1 and TRBJ2-3; D is unclear. Trimming removed 0 bases from V and 0 bases from J, with 17 bases in between. CDR3 size: 18 residues. Germline V gene data show CDR1 as SGHRS and CDR2 as YFSETQ. CDR3 protein: CASSLGRSAAASTDTQYF. In nucleotides, the CDR3 is TGCGCCAGCAGCTTGGGAAGGTCGGCTGCGGCCAGCACAGATACGCAGTATTTT. The full variable domain, rest sourced from reference TRBV5-1 and TRBJ2-3, is KAGVTQTPRYLIKTRGQQVTLSCSPISGHRSVSWYQQTPGQGLQFLFEYFSETQRNKGNFPGRFSGRQFSNSRSEMNVSTLELGDSALYLCASSLGRSAAASTDTQYFGPGTRLTVL.

The chain combines TRBV5-1 with TRBJ2-1, with 8 positions matching TRBD1. The CDR3 has 16 amino acids. Germline assignment: CDR1 SGHRS and CDR2 YFSETQ. V shed 5 bases and J 5 bases; nucleotides not matched to a gene: 12. The CDR3 reads CASSLSGTGGNNEQFF. CDR3 coding DNA: TGCGCCAGCAGTTTGTCCGGGACAGGAGGAAACAATGAGCAGTTCTTC. The complete variable domain, with remaining parts taken from reference TRBV5-1 and TRBJ2-1, reads KAGVTQTPRYLIKTRGQQVTLSCSPISGHRSVSWYQQTPGQGLQFLFEYFSETQRNKGNFPGRFSGRQFSNSRSEMNVSTLELGDSALYLCASSLSGTGGNNEQFFGPGTRLTVL.

The chain uses TRBV11-2 and TRBJ2-5; D call uncertain. CDR3 size: 11 residues. V was clipped by 6 bases and J by 7 bases, with 9 bases between them. The germline V gene has CDR1 SGHAT and CDR2 FQNNGV. In DNA form, the CDR3 reads TGTGCCAGCAGTCGCACCCGGACCCAGTACTTC. Protein sequence: CASSRTRTQYF.

This sequence joins TRBV29-1 and TRBJ2-5, with 9 bases identical to TRBD1. CDR1 and CDR2 (germline): SQVTM, ANQGSEA. The CDR3 extends over 16 amino acids. With V trimmed by 6 bases and J by 5 bases, 16 bases remained unmatched. The CDR3 DNA is TGCAGCGTCCGGTACACAGGGGGCCCTTGGGGGGAGACCCAGTACTTC. Translation: CSVRYTGGPWGETQYF.

V is TRBV19 and J is TRBJ2-7; no definite D call. The CDR3 is 15 amino acids. Germline assignment: CDR1 LNHDA and CDR2 SQIVND (reference sequence). Trimming stripped 0 bases from V and 2 bases from J, with 11 bases between. The CDR3 sequence is CASSIDRVSPYEQYF. DNA for the CDR3: TGTGCCAGTAGTATAGATCGGGTCTCCCCCTACGAGCAGTACTTC.

This chain links TRBV15 with TRBJ2-7, with 8 bases that match TRBD1. This CDR3 region has 15 residues. V was clipped by 6 bases and J by 2 bases; unmatched bases: 9. The germline V gene has CDR1 LNHNV and CDR2 YYDKDF (reference sequence). The CDR3 is CATRPGQASPYEQYF. The CDR3 DNA is TGTGCCACCAGACCGGGACAGGCCTCACCCTACGAGCAGTACTTC.

Points on this clone: The same CDR3 arises from other DNA sequences in this sample as well. CDR3 bases: TGTGCCAGCAGCTTGGGAGGGAGAGCCTACAATGAGCAGTTCTTC. It codes for CASSLGGRAYNEQFF. The chain recombines TRBV5-4 with TRBJ2-1; perhaps TRBD2 as D (5 bases). This CDR3 spans 15 amino acids. Trimming removed 0 bases from V and 2 bases from J, with 9 bases in between. Germline CDR1 is SGHNT and CDR2 is YYREEE (reference sequence). Full variable domain (outside the CDR3, taken from reference TRBV5-4 and TRBJ2-1): ETGVTQSPTHLIKTRGQQVTLRCSSQSGHNTVSWYQQALGQGPQFIFQYYREEENGRGNFPPRFSGLQFPNYSSELNVNALELDDSALYLCASSLGGRAYNEQFFGPGTRLTVL.

The J gene is TRBJ2-3, the V gene TRBV6-1, with 9 bases fitting TRBD2. Germline values: CDR1 MNHNS, CDR2 SASEGT. CDR3 size: 13 residues. The V segment lost 11 bases and the J segment 5 bases; nucleotides outside the gene matches: 8. The CDR3 reads CAGSGSTVDTQYF. CDR3 coding DNA: TGTGCCGGTAGCGGGAGTACCGTAGATACGCAGTATTTT.

This sequence joins TRBV27 and TRBJ2-2, with D tentatively TRBD1 or TRBD2 (6 bases each). The CDR3 spans 17 residues. V gave up 5 bases and J gave up 4 bases, with 20 bases separating them. Germline lookup yields CDR1 MNHEY and CDR2 SMNVEV (reference sequence). CDR3 coding DNA: TGTGCCAGCAGTATCCTTAGGGGGGTGGAGTCCACCGGGGAGCTGTTTTTT. Translated: CASSILRGVESTGELFF.

The rearrangement joins TRBV9 to TRBJ2-2, with 9 bases fitting TRBD2. V lost 3 bases and J lost 6; bases outside the gene matches: 12. The CDR3 runs 17 residues. Germline assignment: CDR1 SGDLS and CDR2 YYNGEE. The CDR3 reads CASSANPAGGGSGELFF. The CDR3 region has the DNA TGTGCCAGCAGCGCGAACCCAGCGGGAGGAGGATCCGGGGAGCTGTTTTTT. Looking up the rest from reference TRBV9 and TRBJ2-2 gives the full variable domain: DSGVTQTPKHLITATGQRVTLRCSPRSGDLSVYWYQQSLDQGLQFLIQYYNGEERAKGNILERFSAQQFPDLHSELNLSSLELGDSALYFCASSANPAGGGSGELFFGEGSRLTVL.

This chain connects TRBV2 to TRBJ1-2; 9 bases map to TRBD1. The CDR3 totals 13 residues. J was trimmed by 7 bases and V by 6 bases; bases with no gene match: 6. CDR1 and CDR2 from the germline V gene are SNHLY and FYNNEI. The CDR3 region is CASSLGTGSGYTF. The CDR3 DNA reads TGTGCCAGCAGCTTAGGGACAGGGTCTGGCTACACCTTC.

The CDR3 DNA reads as TGTGCCAGCAGTGAACGCCTGGACTGGGTAGACGAGCAGTACTTC. This encodes CASSERLDWVDEQYF. The chain joins TRBV6-1 to TRBJ2-7, with a possible D match to TRBD2 (5 bases). The germline CDR1 and CDR2 sequences are MNHNS and SASEGT. The CDR3 loop spans 15 amino acids. V gave up 2 bases and J gave up 5 bases, with 16 bases separating them.

This clone occurred once. CDR3 residues: CASSTSGQAKSYEQYF. CDR3 nucleotides: TGTGCCAGCAGTACCTCGGGACAGGCGAAATCCTACGAGCAGTACTTC. This rearrangement joins TRBV27 to TRBJ2-7; 8 bases match TRBD1. Looked up from germline, CDR1 is MNHEY and CDR2 is SMNVEV (reference sequence). J gave up 1 base and V 5 bases, and 10 bases lay outside the gene matches. The CDR3 covers 16 residues.

V and J are TRBV5-1 and TRBJ2-5; either TRBD1 or TRBD2 may supply D (6 bases each). V was cut by 4 bases and J by 4 bases, with 14 bases left in between. From germline, CDR1 is SGHRS and CDR2 YFSETQ. The CDR3 sequence is 14 residues long. Written as DNA, the CDR3 is TGCGCCAGCAGCCCTAGGGGGGACCTAGAGACCCAGTACTTC. It specifies CASSPRGDLETQYF.

This chain uses TRBV27 with TRBJ2-2, with 12 bases fitting TRBD2. Germline-derived CDR1 and CDR2 are MNHEY and SMNVEV (reference sequence). Unmatched junction bases numbered 7, after V lost 6 bases and J lost 5 bases. The CDR3 has 16 amino acids. Here the CDR3 reads CASRLTSGRRTGELFF. As DNA, the CDR3 is TGTGCCAGCAGACTTACTAGCGGGAGGAGGACCGGGGAGCTGTTTTTT.

The genes are TRBV18 and TRBJ2-7; TRBD2 might be the D (6 bases). The CDR3 is 13 residues long. V was trimmed by 5 bases and J by 6 bases, leaving 14 bases between them. In germline, CDR1 is KGHSH, CDR2 LQKENI. For the CDR3, the DNA is TGTGCCAGCTCATCGAGGAGGGCCGGCGAGCAGTACTTC. Translated, it gives CASSSRRAGEQYF.

The gene calls are TRBV7-2 and TRBJ2-1; the D is unclear. The CDR3 has 13 amino acids. Germline V gene sequence: CDR1 SGHTA, CDR2 FQGNSA. The V and J ends lost 5 bases and 4 bases respectively, with 9 bases between them. The CDR3 sequence is CASSVGTYNEQFF. CDR3 DNA sequence: TGTGCCAGCAGCGTTGGTACATACAATGAGCAGTTCTTC.

The rearrangement joins TRBV29-1 to TRBJ1-2, with D possibly matching TRBD1 (5 bases). Germline lookup yields CDR1 SQVTM and CDR2 ANQGSEA. Deletions cut 2 bases from V and 3 bases from J, with 16 bases between. The CDR3 sequence is 15 residues long. The CDR3 bases are TGCAGCGTTGAAAAATTCGGGGGTATCGACTATGGCTACACCTTC. Its translation is CSVEKFGGIDYGYTF.

Of note for this clone: The same CDR3 arises from other DNA sequences in this sample as well. The chain has TRBV28 and TRBJ2-1; a possible D gene is TRBD1 (6 bases). Trimming stripped 5 bases from V and 0 bases from J, with 8 bases between. The CDR3 runs 14 residues. Germline V lookup: CDR1 MDHEN, CDR2 SYDVKM. CDR3 nucleotides: TGTGCCAGCAGTAGGGGGAGCTCCTACAATGAGCAGTTCTTC. This translates into CASSRGSSYNEQFF.